This entry lists 18 T cell receptor beta chains sequenced from one sample in a study of cytomegalovirus exposure and HLA in healthy donors. The study ran its PCR with 60 Vbeta and 13 Jbeta primers. Using immunoSEQ multiplex PCR, the repertoire was profiled, and TCRdb retains in-frame clones only, with some absent. In the table there are 150,000 to 200,000 clones, around 77% of which are singletons. Sequencing was done on a sample of PBMCs. The receptors shown here come from a man in his fifties or sixties in good health and CMV-seropositive.

The chain has TRBV6-1 and TRBJ1-2; no definite D call. Trimming took off 7 bases at V and 2 bases at J, with 14 bases between the two ends. The CDR3 contains 14 residues. The germline V gene has CDR1 MNHNS and CDR2 SASEGT. This CDR3 is CASTSSGWNYGYTF. In DNA form, the CDR3 reads TGTGCCAGCACCTCCTCGGGGTGGAACTATGGCTACACCTTC.

V gene TRBV15 combines with J gene TRBJ1-5; D call uncertain. Germline CDR1 and CDR2: LNHNV and YYDKDF (reference sequence). V lost 1 base and J 10 bases, leaving 14 bases between the germline ends. The length of the CDR3 is 14 residues. The CDR3 nucleotides read TGTGCCACCAGCAGAGCCGGACGGGGAGGCCCCCAGCATTTT. It is translated as CATSRAGRGGPQHF.

J is TRBJ2-7 and V is TRBV5-1, with D maybe TRBD1 (5 bases). V gave up 4 bases and J gave up 0 bases, with 11 bases separating them. The CDR3 has 14 residues. CDR1 is SGHRS, CDR2 YFSETQ, per germline. For the CDR3, the DNA is TGCGCCAGCAGCGCGACAGTGAGCTCCTACGAGCAGTACTTC. Encoded protein: CASSATVSSYEQYF.

This chain joins TRBV9 and TRBJ1-2; possibly TRBD1 for D (5 bases). Deletions cut 0 bases from V and 4 bases from J, with 10 bases between. The CDR3 length is 14 residues. Germline V lookup: CDR1 SGDLS, CDR2 YYNGEE. The CDR3 DNA is TGTGCCAGCAGCGTAGGTCAGGGCCCCTATGGCTACACCTTC. It is translated as CASSVGQGPYGYTF.

The chain recombines TRBV5-1 with TRBJ2-3, with 10 bases fitting TRBD2. The CDR3 runs to 16 residues. Unmatched junction bases numbered 6, after V lost 0 bases and J lost 5 bases. Germline V gene data show CDR1 as SGHRS and CDR2 as YFSETQ. The CDR3 loop reads CASSLGAGGHGDTQYF. The CDR3 nucleotides read TGCGCCAGCAGCTTGGGAGCGGGGGGGCACGGAGATACGCAGTATTTT.

The chain uses TRBV9 and TRBJ2-5, with D unclear. The CDR3 extends over 15 amino acids. Per germline, CDR1 SGDLS and CDR2 YYNGEE. V dropped 2 bases and J dropped 5 bases, with 16 bases sitting between them. CDR3 in amino acids: CASSVTAGLRETQYF. The CDR3 nucleotides are TGTGCCAGCAGCGTTACCGCTGGGTTGCGGGAGACCCAGTACTTC.

The CDR3 here is CASSFWSGDYNEQFF. DNA for the CDR3: TGTGCCAGCAGCTTTTGGTCAGGGGATTACAATGAGCAGTTCTTC. This chain uses TRBV7-2 with TRBJ2-1, with a weak D call TRBD1 (6 bases). V lost 3 bases to trimming and J lost 4 bases, with 13 bases between them. Germline loops: CDR1 SGHTA, CDR2 FQGNSA. The CDR3 is 15 amino acids.

The V gene is TRBV11-2, the J gene TRBJ1-6; no definite D call. Germline CDR1 SGHAT, CDR2 FQNNGV. This CDR3 has 17 amino acids. V lost 0 bases to trimming and J lost 0 bases, with 9 bases between them. Here the CDR3 reads CASSLETISSYNSPLHF. The CDR3 nucleotides are TGTGCCAGCAGCTTAGAAACGATTAGCTCCTATAATTCACCCCTCCACTTT.

CDR3 amino acids: CASSTLVGNQPQHF. CDR3 sequence (DNA): TGTGCCAGCAGCACCCTTGTAGGCAATCAGCCCCAGCATTTT. The chain employs TRBV6-1 and TRBJ1-5; D unresolved. The germline V gene encodes CDR1 MNHNS and CDR2 SASEGT. The CDR3 has 14 residues. Trimming cost V 6 bases and J 2 bases, with 11 bases left between them.

The genes are TRBV4-3 and TRBJ1-2; D gene uncertain. Germline-derived CDR1 and CDR2 are LGHNA and YSLEER. The CDR3 runs 15 residues. V gave up 1 base and J gave up 4 bases, with 13 bases separating them. The CDR3 spells CASSQAPGKSYGYTF. The CDR3 nucleotides read TGCGCCAGCAGCCAAGCCCCGGGAAAGTCCTATGGCTACACCTTC.

V gene TRBV7-7 combines with J gene TRBJ2-5; tentatively, D is TRBD2 (5 bases). Deletions cut 4 bases from V and 2 bases from J, with 11 bases between. The CDR3 consists of 14 residues. The germline gives CDR1 SSHAT, CDR2 FNYEAQ (reference sequence). The CDR3 protein is CASSSGLKQETQYF. Here the CDR3 DNA reads TGTGCCAGCAGCTCAGGACTGAAACAAGAGACCCAGTACTTC.

The chain employs TRBV5-1 and TRBJ2-7; D unresolved. Germline CDR1 SGHRS, CDR2 YFSETQ. The CDR3 covers 13 residues. Trimming pared 3 bases from V and 1 base from J, leaving 8 bases between. CDR3 loop: CASSWPQSYEQYF. CDR3 DNA: TGCGCCAGCAGCTGGCCTCAGTCCTACGAGCAGTACTTC.

The chain carries TRBV19 and TRBJ2-7, with unresolved D. With 3 bases removed from V and 1 base from J, the gap between germline ends came to 7 bases. The CDR3 contains 13 residues. Germline-derived CDR1 and CDR2 are LNHDA and SQIVND (reference sequence). The CDR3 spells CASSIARSYEQYF. DNA of the CDR3: TGTGCCAGTAGTATCGCTCGGTCCTACGAGCAGTACTTC.

This clone occurred a few times. The genes are TRBV19 and TRBJ1-1; 7 bases fit TRBD1. This CDR3 has 13 amino acids. J lost 8 bases, V lost 9 bases, and 12 bases had no gene match. The germline V gene has CDR1 LNHDA and CDR2 SQIVND (reference sequence). CDR3 in DNA: TGTGCCAGCTCCGAAAGGACAGGTACAGAAGCTTTCTTT. Its translation is CASSERTGTEAFF.

This clone was seen a single time. The chain has TRBV14 and TRBJ2-1, with D perhaps TRBD1 (5 bases). CDR1 and CDR2 from the germline V gene are SGHDN and FVKESK. The CDR3 contains 14 residues. Trimming left V 1 base short and J 6 bases short, with 10 bases between. The CDR3 DNA is TGTGCCAGCAGCCAAGGGACACGCGGCAATGAGCAGTTCTTC. Protein: CASSQGTRGNEQFF.

This clone was picked up one time. The CDR3 loop reads CASSWGLPYEQYF. The CDR3 DNA is TGTGCCAGCAGCTGGGGACTGCCCTACGAGCAGTACTTC. V is TRBV6-6 and J is TRBJ2-7, with a tentative D call TRBD2 (6 bases). This CDR3 has 13 amino acids. The V end lost 6 bases, the J end lost 2 bases, and 11 bases lay between the germline ends. Germline-derived CDR1 and CDR2 are MNHNY and SVGAGI (reference sequence).

This clone occurred a few times. The chain recombines TRBV9 with TRBJ1-2, with D tentatively TRBD1 (6 bases). Germline loops: CDR1 SGDLS, CDR2 YYNGEE. CDR3 length: 15 amino acids. The ends were cut back, 0 bases at V and 4 bases at J, with 13 bases in the middle. The CDR3 region has the DNA TGTGCCAGCAGCGTAGATGCAGGGGTTGGCTATGGCTACACCTTC. Encoded protein: CASSVDAGVGYGYTF.

This rearrangement joins TRBV6-5 to TRBJ2-7; maybe TRBD1 (5 bases). The germline CDR1 and CDR2 sequences are MNHEY and SVGAGI. V lost 7 bases, J lost 10 bases, and 14 bases lay in between. CDR3 length equals 11 residues. The CDR3 spells CASTQGVDQYF. DNA of the CDR3: TGTGCCAGCACCCAAGGGGTCGATCAGTACTTC.